This entry lists 19 T cell receptor beta chains sequenced from one sample in a study of PD-L1 blockade in urothelial cancer. The repertoire was sequenced with immunoSEQ multiplex PCR; TCRdb's copy has only in-frame clones and lacks some. The table lists fewer than 65,000 clones, around 84% of them singletons. Time point here: pretreatment peripheral blood. Sample: PBMCs, taken around atezolizumab (anti-PD-L1) treatment. The source of these receptors is a man between 65 and 79 years old with urothelial cancer.

This clone was counted between two and nine times. The chain combines TRBV9 with TRBJ1-6; the match to TRBD1 covers 7 bases. This CDR3 spans 14 amino acids. Per the germline V gene, CDR1 is SGDLS and CDR2 is YYNGEE. V dropped 6 bases and J dropped 10; count of bases not matched to a gene: 10. As DNA, the CDR3 is TGTGCCAGCACCGGAGGGACAGAAGGCTCACCCCTCCACTTT. Translation gives CASTGGTEGSPLHF.

The chain joins TRBV11-3 to TRBJ1-1; 7 positions agree with TRBD1. Looked up from germline, CDR1 is SGHNT and CDR2 is YENEEA. CDR3 length equals 14 residues. V shed 5 bases, J shed 2 bases, and the junction held 5 bases outside the gene matches. The CDR3 region is CASSRGQQNTEAFF. The CDR3 nucleotides read TGTGCCAGCAGCCGGGGACAGCAAAACACTGAAGCTTTCTTT.

The chain combines TRBV5-1 with TRBJ1-1; no clear D gene. The CDR3 is 14 residues long. The ends were cut back, 4 bases at V and 5 bases at J, with 15 bases in the middle. Germline CDR1 SGHRS, CDR2 YFSETQ. CDR3 bases: TGCGCCAGCAGCCGCGCGGAATCAGAAACTGAAGCTTTCTTT. It codes for CASSRAESETEAFF. The full variable domain, completed using reference TRBV5-1 and TRBJ1-1, is KAGVTQTPRYLIKTRGQQVTLSCSPISGHRSVSWYQQTPGQGLQFLFEYFSETQRNKGNFPGRFSGRQFSNSRSEMNVSTLELGDSALYLCASSRAESETEAFFGQGTRLTVV.

This rearrangement joins TRBV27 to TRBJ1-1; D perhaps matches TRBD1 (5 bases). The CDR3 runs 15 residues. The V end was cut by 8 bases, the J end by 5 bases, with 21 bases between. CDR1 is MNHEY, CDR2 SMNVEV, per germline (reference sequence). The CDR3 DNA reads as TGTGCCAGCCTCCCCGTCCAAGGGGCGATTACTGAAGCTTTCTTT. Translating gives CASLPVQGAITEAFF.

V and J are TRBV5-1 and TRBJ2-3; D gene ambiguous. V lost 4 bases and J 2 bases, leaving 8 bases between the germline ends. CDR1 and CDR2 from the germline V gene are SGHRS and YFSETQ. The CDR3 sequence is 13 residues long. The CDR3 loop reads CASSESNTDTQYF. The CDR3 DNA reads as TGCGCCAGCAGCGAGTCAAACACAGATACGCAGTATTTT. The whole variable domain, remainder taken from reference TRBV5-1 and TRBJ2-3, is KAGVTQTPRYLIKTRGQQVTLSCSPISGHRSVSWYQQTPGQGLQFLFEYFSETQRNKGNFPGRFSGRQFSNSRSEMNVSTLELGDSALYLCASSESNTDTQYFGPGTRLTVL.

V is TRBV7-2 and J is TRBJ2-5, with 8 bases aligning to TRBD1. V lost 5 bases, J lost 5 bases, and 4 bases stayed unmatched. The CDR3 runs 13 residues. Germline CDR1 SGHTA, CDR2 FQGNSA. Written as DNA, the CDR3 is TGTGCCAGCAGCGCAGGGGGCCCGGAGACCCAGTACTTC. Amino acids: CASSAGGPETQYF.

In nucleotides, the CDR3 is TGTGCCAGCAGTGCCCAGGGGGACCTCGACTATGGCTACACCTTC. Its protein product is CASSAQGDLDYGYTF. The chain combines TRBV6-1 with TRBJ1-2; 7 nucleotides match TRBD1. Germline values: CDR1 MNHNS, CDR2 SASEGT. The CDR3 has 15 residues. The V gene end was trimmed by 4 bases and the J gene end by 3 bases; junction bases not matched to a gene: 8.

The chain recombines TRBV19 with TRBJ2-3; perhaps TRBD1 as D (7 bases). The CDR3 totals 14 residues. Germline-derived CDR1 and CDR2 are LNHDA and SQIVND (reference sequence). The V gene lost 3 bases and the J gene lost 3 bases, with 10 bases spanning the gap. CDR3 bases: TGTGCCAGTAGTATCCAGGGGGGTACAGATACGCAGTATTTT. Its protein product is CASSIQGGTDTQYF.

The rearrangement joins TRBV28 to TRBJ2-7; 7 nucleotides line up with TRBD2. V trimming: 2 bases; J trimming: 2 bases; junction bases outside the gene matches: 6. Per the germline V gene, CDR1 is MDHEN and CDR2 is SYDVKM. The CDR3 contains 15 residues. CDR3 sequence reads: CASSLGRAGAYEQYF. Here the CDR3 DNA reads TGTGCCAGCAGTTTAGGGCGGGCGGGGGCCTACGAGCAGTACTTC.

The chain recombines TRBV4-3 with TRBJ1-4, with TRBD1 identical over 9 bases. This CDR3 spans 15 amino acids. CDR1 is LGHNA and CDR2 is YSLEER in the germline V gene. V was pared by 5 bases and J by 8 bases, with 9 bases of the junction left unmatched. The CDR3 sequence: CASSGRTGAREKLFF. CDR3 nucleotides: TGCGCCAGCAGCGGCAGGACAGGGGCCAGAGAAAAACTGTTTTTT.

This rearrangement joins TRBV7-9 to TRBJ2-2; 10 bases agree with TRBD2. The CDR3 contains 16 residues. Germline V gene data show CDR1 as SEHNR and CDR2 as FQNEAQ (reference sequence). V lost 2 bases, J lost 5 bases, and 5 bases stayed unmatched. CDR3 coding DNA: TGTGCCAGCAGCTTACTAGCGGGAGTTTGGACCGGGGAGCTGTTTTTT. The encoded protein is CASSLLAGVWTGELFF.

The chain joins TRBV9 to TRBJ2-5; 7 nucleotides agree with TRBD2. This CDR3 is built from 16 residues. Germline V CDR1 and CDR2: SGDLS, YYNGEE. The J segment lost 2 bases and the V segment lost 4 bases, leaving 11 bases of the junction unmatched. The CDR3 sequence is CASSSRGDLAQETQYF. In DNA, the CDR3 is TGTGCCAGCAGCTCCCGGGGGGACTTGGCTCAAGAGACCCAGTACTTC.

V and J are TRBV9 and TRBJ2-7, with D possibly being TRBD1 (6 bases). With 4 bases removed from V and 0 bases from J, the gap between germline ends came to 11 bases. The CDR3 has 14 amino acids. Per germline, CDR1 SGDLS and CDR2 YYNGEE. In DNA, the CDR3 is TGTGCCAGCAGCCTCGACAGGAGCTCCTACGAGCAGTACTTC. Translated, it gives CASSLDRSSYEQYF.

The chain combines TRBV19 with TRBJ2-1; TRBD2 agrees at 8 bases. The germline gives CDR1 LNHDA, CDR2 SQIVND (reference sequence). The length of the CDR3 is 14 residues. V was pared by 10 bases and J by 8 bases, with 13 bases of the junction left unmatched. CDR3: CATTRSGSRDEQFF. For the CDR3, the DNA is TGTGCCACCACCAGGAGCGGGAGTCGAGATGAGCAGTTCTTC.

The chain joins TRBV4-1 to TRBJ1-6, with TRBD1 matching 8 bases. This CDR3 spans 17 amino acids. Germline V gene lookup returns CDR1 MGHRA and CDR2 YSYEKL. V shed 0 bases, J shed 6 bases, and the junction held 7 bases outside the gene matches. CDR3 coding DNA: TGCGCCAGCAGCCAAGAAGACAGGGGAAAGTGTAATTCACCCCTCCACTTT. Residues: CASSQEDRGKCNSPLHF.

The chain recombines TRBV23-1 with TRBJ2-3; perhaps TRBD1 as D (5 bases). Being an ORF, TRBV23-1 has a function that is uncertain. This CDR3 comprises 13 residues. Trimming shortened V by 8 bases and J by 3 bases, and 12 bases separated the two germline ends. CDR3 residues: CASFLRGTDTQYF. The CDR3 nucleotides are TGCGCCAGCTTCCTTAGGGGTACAGATACGCAGTATTTT.

The chain carries TRBV13 and TRBJ2-7; TRBD2 agrees at 8 bases. The CDR3 is 16 amino acids. V lost 1 base and J lost 2; bases outside the gene matches: 7. Germline V gene sequence: CDR1 PRHDT, CDR2 FYEKMQ (reference sequence). DNA of the CDR3: TGTGCCAGCAGCTTAGTGGGTCGGGGGGGAGCCTACGAGCAGTACTTC. Translating it yields CASSLVGRGGAYEQYF.

This clone was detected only once. The gene calls are TRBV11-2 and TRBJ2-2, with D possibly being TRBD2 (5 bases). V was shortened by 3 bases and J by 7 bases, with 6 bases between the two germline ends. Germline lookup yields CDR1 SGHAT and CDR2 FQNNGV. The CDR3 spans 12 residues. In DNA form, the CDR3 reads TGTGCCAGCAGCTTTCGGGGCGGGGAGCTGTTTTTT. Translation gives CASSFRGGELFF.

The CDR3 loop is CAWSQSGIINEQYF. As DNA, the CDR3 is TGTGCCTGGAGCCAGTCAGGGATAATCAACGAGCAGTACTTC. This rearrangement joins TRBV30 to TRBJ2-7, with a weak D call TRBD1 (5 bases). The CDR3 has 14 residues. CDR1 GTSNPN and CDR2 SVGIG come from the germline V gene (reference sequence). V was shortened by 3 bases and J by 5 bases, with 17 bases between the two germline ends.